This T cell receptor (beta chain) was sequenced during a study of shared clonotypes between healthy human individuals. This clone was picked up many times. Its target is unknown. This specimen includes other DNA sequences encoding the same CDR3. The assay was immunoSEQ multiplex PCR, and TCRdb's table has in-frame clones only and misses some. Of over a million clones detected, around 78% appear once; the ten largest clones hold 0.5% to 0.65%. Study-wide results and limits: Compared with memory subsets, naive subsets generally had larger estimated richness.

CDR1 and CDR2 from the germline V gene are GTSNPN and SVGIG (reference sequence). V dropped 0 bases and J dropped 5 bases, with 8 bases sitting between them. The CDR3 runs 13 residues. The sequenced sample consisted of memory CD4+ T cells from PBMCs. Subset of the sample: CD45RA-negative fraction. This sequence joins TRBV30 and TRBJ1-3; D call uncertain. This TCR was sampled from a man aged 18 to 35 in good health. Some clones in this sample may be carry-over from other donors' samples. The CDR3: CAWSVNGRNTIYF. In DNA, the CDR3 is TGTGCCTGGAGTGTAAACGGAAGAAACACCATATATTTT.